Below are 27 T cell receptor beta chains sequenced from a single sample in a study of technical replicates of blood from a handful of donors. Libraries were prepared by immunoSEQ multiplex PCR; TCRdb keeps only in-frame clonotypes and omits some of them. This repertoire shows around 78,000 clones, approximately 95% found once; its top ten account for 0.2% to 0.3%. The sequenced sample consisted of T cells isolated from PBMCs. The receptors come from a human donor in good health.

The genes are TRBV28 and TRBJ2-7, with D perhaps TRBD2 (6 bases). The CDR3 extends over 13 amino acids. Trimming took off 6 bases at V and 3 bases at J, with 12 bases between the two ends. The germline CDR1 and CDR2 sequences are MDHEN and SYDVKM. The CDR3, as DNA: TGTGCCAGCAGGGGGAGGAGGGACTACGAGCAGTACTTC. Its protein product is CASRGRRDYEQYF.

The genes are TRBV6-1 and TRBJ1-2; a weak D match, TRBD1 (6 bases). CDR3 length equals 15 residues. V was cut by 3 bases and J by 4 bases, with 15 bases left in between. Germline V gene sequence: CDR1 MNHNS, CDR2 SASEGT. CDR3 loop: CASSDVRTAVYGYTF. DNA of the CDR3: TGTGCCAGCAGTGACGTCCGGACAGCAGTCTATGGCTACACCTTC.

This clone was picked up one time. The V and J genes are TRBV4-2 and TRBJ1-2; D is unclear. The CDR3 totals 14 residues. Germline-derived CDR1 and CDR2 are LGHNA and YNFKEQ. V was shortened by 0 bases and J by 0 bases, with 5 bases between the two germline ends. DNA of the CDR3: TGTGCCAGCAGCCAAGAGGCAGCTAACTATGGCTACACCTTC. It is translated as CASSQEAANYGYTF.

This chain uses TRBV19 with TRBJ1-4; D unclear. CDR1 LNHDA and CDR2 SQIVND come from the germline V gene (reference sequence). Trimming removed 5 bases from V and 8 bases from J, with 12 bases in between. This CDR3 region has 13 residues. The CDR3 nucleotides are TGTGCCAGTAGTCCGGGGTTCGGAGAAAAACTGTTTTTT. It specifies CASSPGFGEKLFF.

The V gene is TRBV27, the J gene TRBJ1-1; D not certain. The length of the CDR3 is 16 residues. V was shortened by 2 bases and J by 1 base, with 14 bases between the two germline ends. From germline, CDR1 is MNHEY and CDR2 SMNVEV (reference sequence). The CDR3 coding sequence is TGTGCCAGCAGTTTACAGCCTGGGCTCAGGAACACTGAAGCTTTCTTT. It is translated as CASSLQPGLRNTEAFF.

The gene calls are TRBV4-2 and TRBJ1-1; the match to TRBD1 covers 8 bases. Germline values: CDR1 LGHNA, CDR2 YNFKEQ. V lost 7 bases, J lost 0 bases, and 4 bases stayed unmatched. The CDR3 runs to 14 residues. The CDR3 DNA follows: TGTGCCAGCACTAGGACAGGGATGAACACTGAAGCTTTCTTT. Amino acids: CASTRTGMNTEAFF.

This clone was observed a single time. The chain couples TRBV4-2 to TRBJ2-3; the match to TRBD2 covers 10 bases. This CDR3 comprises 17 residues. The V gene's germline CDR1 is LGHNA and CDR2 YNFKEQ. V lost 1 base and J lost 4; bases outside the gene matches: 8. The CDR3 loop is CASSQVGAGGVADTQYF. The DNA of the CDR3 is TGTGCCAGCAGCCAAGTCGGAGCGGGGGGGGTTGCAGATACGCAGTATTTT.

The CDR3 DNA reads as TGTGCCAGCAGCTATAAGGACAGGGGTTCCTACGAGCAGTACTTC. This translates into CASSYKDRGSYEQYF. J is TRBJ2-7 and V is TRBV5-4, with 9 bases aligning to TRBD1. The CDR3 sequence is 15 residues long. Germline V gene lookup returns CDR1 SGHNT and CDR2 YYREEE (reference sequence). The V gene end was trimmed by 3 bases and the J gene end by 1 base; junction bases not matched to a gene: 5.

The chain employs TRBV7-2 and TRBJ2-1; the match to TRBD2 covers 7 bases. Losses at the gene ends were 1 base for V and 5 bases for J; bases not matched to a gene: 17. CDR3 length: 19 amino acids. Germline CDR1 and CDR2: SGHTA and FQGNSA. The CDR3 bases are TGTGCCAGCAGCTTAGTACAGTGGGCCCTACTAGCGAGAAACAATGAGCAGTTCTTC. It translates to CASSLVQWALLARNNEQFF.

J is TRBJ2-7 and V is TRBV5-1; the D is unclear. Trimming stripped 0 bases from V and 2 bases from J, with 9 bases between. The CDR3 is 14 residues long. Germline assignment: CDR1 SGHRS and CDR2 YFSETQ. Here the CDR3 reads CASSLEMAPYEQYF. CDR3 coding DNA: TGCGCCAGCAGCTTGGAGATGGCTCCCTACGAGCAGTACTTC. The full variable domain, with the rest looked up from reference TRBV5-1 and TRBJ2-7, is KAGVTQTPRYLIKTRGQQVTLSCSPISGHRSVSWYQQTPGQGLQFLFEYFSETQRNKGNFPGRFSGRQFSNSRSEMNVSTLELGDSALYLCASSLEMAPYEQYFGPGTRLTVT.

V and J are TRBV27 and TRBJ2-2, with 8 bases matching TRBD2. Trimming cost V 3 bases and J 4 bases; bases outside gene matches: 4. This CDR3 is 15 amino acids long. Germline CDR1 MNHEY, CDR2 SMNVEV (reference sequence). The CDR3 DNA follows: TGTGCCAGCAGTTTTCAGCGGGAGAGCACCGGGGAGCTGTTTTTT. Translating it yields CASSFQRESTGELFF.

The chain couples TRBV12-5 to TRBJ1-2, with D uncertain. Trimming cost V 1 base and J 4 bases, with 16 bases left between them. CDR3 length: 16 residues. Germline-derived CDR1 and CDR2 are LGHNT and FRNRAP. CDR3 amino acids: CASGLALPRRSYGYTF. The CDR3 nucleotides read TGTGCTAGTGGTTTGGCCCTTCCGAGGCGGAGCTATGGCTACACCTTC. The variable domain in full, completed from reference TRBV12-5 and TRBJ1-2, reads DARVTQTPRHKVTEMGQEVTMRCQPILGHNTVFWYRQTMMQGLELLAYFRNRAPLDDSGMPKDRFSAEMPDATLATLKIQPSEPRDSAVYFCASGLALPRRSYGYTFGSGTRLTVV.

This clone was recorded only once. The genes are TRBV6-6 and TRBJ1-2; 7 bases line up with TRBD1. CDR1 is MNHNY, CDR2 SVGAGI, per germline (reference sequence). The CDR3 consists of 13 residues. J was trimmed by 0 bases and V by 8 bases; bases with no gene match: 3. In nucleotides, the CDR3 is TGTGCCAGCGGGACAGTCGCTAACTATGGCTACACCTTC. This encodes CASGTVANYGYTF.

This chain uses TRBV7-6 with TRBJ2-7; 9 bases align to TRBD2. The CDR3 consists of 16 residues. V was clipped by 4 bases and J by 0 bases; unmatched bases: 7. The germline CDR1 and CDR2 sequences are SGHVS and FNYEAQ. This CDR3 reads CASSYGTSYSSYEQYF. The CDR3 region has the DNA TGTGCCAGCAGCTACGGGACTAGCTATAGCTCCTACGAGCAGTACTTC.

The CDR3, as DNA: TGTGCCAGCAGTTCGCCCGACAGGGAGTACGGCTACACCTTC. This gives the protein CASSSPDREYGYTF. The gene calls are TRBV28 and TRBJ1-2; 7 nucleotides line up with TRBD1. Germline V gene lookup returns CDR1 MDHEN and CDR2 SYDVKM. V lost 4 bases and J lost 8; bases outside the gene matches: 10. CDR3 length equals 14 residues.

V and J are TRBV6-5 and TRBJ1-3; the D is unclear. V lost 3 bases, J lost 0 bases, and 12 bases lay in between. Germline CDR1 and CDR2: MNHEY and SVGAGI. The CDR3 sequence is 16 residues long. The CDR3 loop is CASSYGSGVSGNTIYF. CDR3 nucleotide sequence: TGTGCCAGCAGTTATGGGAGTGGGGTCTCTGGAAACACCATATATTTT.

The chain has TRBV18 and TRBJ1-4; perhaps TRBD1 as D (5 bases). This CDR3 is 14 amino acids long. V lost 3 bases and J lost 5, with 10 bases in between. Looked up from germline, CDR1 is KGHSH and CDR2 is LQKENI. CDR3 protein: CASSPGGTNEKLFF. CDR3 coding DNA: TGTGCCAGCTCACCCGGGGGGACCAATGAAAAACTGTTTTTT.

The genes are TRBV7-9 and TRBJ1-4; 7 nucleotides match TRBD1. V dropped 10 bases and J dropped 0; count of bases not matched to a gene: 2. The germline V gene has CDR1 SEHNR and CDR2 FQNEAQ (reference sequence). The CDR3 has 13 residues. In DNA form, the CDR3 reads TGTGCCACCCAGGGGGCAACTAATGAAAAACTGTTTTTT. This translates into CATQGATNEKLFF.

The chain is built from TRBV6-1 and TRBJ1-2, with a weak D call TRBD1 (5 bases). The germline CDR1 and CDR2 sequences are MNHNS and SASEGT. V lost 5 bases to trimming and J lost 5 bases, with 15 bases between them. CDR3 length: 14 amino acids. The CDR3 region has the DNA TGTGCCAGCAGTTCTAACCCCTCAGGGTATGGCTACACCTTC. This encodes CASSSNPSGYGYTF.

V is TRBV7-7 and J is TRBJ1-3; 9 positions agree with TRBD1. The V gene's germline CDR1 is SSHAT and CDR2 FNYEAQ (reference sequence). This CDR3 region has 13 residues. Losses at the gene ends were 4 bases for V and 8 bases for J; bases not matched to a gene: 3. CDR3 in amino acids: CASSSDRGHTIYF. CDR3 bases: TGTGCCAGCAGCTCGGACAGGGGACACACCATATATTTT.

This sequence joins TRBV4-1 and TRBJ1-4, with D tentatively TRBD1 (6 bases). Trimming left V 2 bases short and J 4 bases short, with 20 bases between. Germline lookup yields CDR1 MGHRA and CDR2 YSYEKL. The CDR3 runs 18 residues. The CDR3 protein is CASSQPSLGHQLNEKLFF. The CDR3 DNA is TGCGCCAGCAGCCAACCCTCCTTGGGACACCAACTTAATGAAAAACTGTTTTTT.

This sequence joins TRBV19 and TRBJ1-1; 11 bases agree with TRBD1. Trimming removed 8 bases from V and 5 bases from J; junction bases left unmatched: 7. This CDR3 comprises 14 residues. Germline V gene sequence: CDR1 LNHDA, CDR2 SQIVND (reference sequence). The CDR3 loop is CASAVGTGGTEAFF. CDR3 bases: TGTGCCAGTGCAGTGGGGACAGGGGGGACTGAAGCTTTCTTT.

The chain recombines TRBV14 with TRBJ1-3; the D gene is possibly TRBD1 (5 bases). The CDR3 loop spans 18 amino acids. Trimming removed 3 bases at V and 4 bases at J, with 22 bases between. Germline loops: CDR1 SGHDN, CDR2 FVKESK. The CDR3: CASSQTYAAGRRGNTIYF. In DNA form, the CDR3 reads TGTGCCAGCAGCCAGACCTACGCCGCGGGACGCCGGGGAAACACCATATATTTT.

This chain links TRBV19 with TRBJ2-4; 9 nucleotides match TRBD2. After removal of 1 base from V and 2 bases from J, the junction contained 3 bases not matched to a gene. This CDR3 is built from 16 residues. In germline, CDR1 is LNHDA, CDR2 SQIVND (reference sequence). The CDR3 DNA is TGTGCCAGTAGTATAGGCGGGGGGGCCTCCAAAAACATTCAGTACTTC. This gives the protein CASSIGGGASKNIQYF.

This sequence joins TRBV6-1 and TRBJ1-5, with 9 positions matching TRBD1. CDR3 length equals 16 residues. J gave up 7 bases and V 6 bases, and 13 bases lay outside the gene matches. Germline CDR1 reads MNHNS; CDR2 reads SASEGT. CDR3 in amino acids: CASREQIRGTGQPQHF. In DNA form, the CDR3 reads TGTGCCAGCAGGGAACAGATTAGGGGGACAGGGCAGCCCCAGCATTTT.

The chain combines TRBV27 with TRBJ1-2, with D maybe TRBD1 (6 bases). The germline CDR1 and CDR2 sequences are MNHEY and SMNVEV (reference sequence). The CDR3 is 15 amino acids. Trimming cost V 2 bases and J 8 bases, with 18 bases left between them. The CDR3: CASSLLSGAGAGYTF. CDR3 DNA sequence: TGTGCCAGCAGTTTACTCAGTGGGGCAGGGGCCGGCTACACCTTC.

The rearrangement uses TRBV30 and TRBJ2-3; the match to TRBD2 covers 13 bases. CDR3 length: 14 residues. The junction had 5 bases not matched to a gene; V was cut back by 5 bases and J by 6 bases. CDR1 is GTSNPN and CDR2 is SVGIG in the germline V gene (reference sequence). CDR3 in amino acids: CAWEGTSGVDTQYF. CDR3 DNA sequence: TGTGCCTGGGAAGGGACTAGCGGGGTTGATACGCAGTATTTT.